This T cell receptor beta chain is from a study of vaccination and CD4 T cells after COVID-19. Turning to the study itself: By nasal swab PCR, the convalescent patients were SARS-CoV-2 positive, with 8 or 9 mild cases and one severe. Once diagnosed, patients had post-COVID samples drawn a median roughly 110 days later (range 35 to 161). General study results and limits: Spike mono-reactivity was shown by 304 of 307 vaccine-specific clones in convalescent patients.

Concerning this clonotype itself: Its antigen is not known.

With 3 bases clipped from V and 7 bases from J, the junction kept 9 bases outside the gene matches. The CDR3 is 16 amino acids. The germline gives CDR1 MNHNS, CDR2 SASEGT. Specified treatment: roughly 10-day PBMC culture with coronavirus spike peptide pools or control peptides (ViraFEST assay). Sequencing of the DNA from cultured CD4+ T cells was carried out with the Oncomine TCR Beta short-read assay. TCRdb re-derived calls from the PCR reads in MiXCR, one entry per CDR3 protein. The repertoire includes 4,000 to 4,500 distinct CDR3 sequences, about a fifth of them detected once, and under 20% sits in the top ten.

Sequenced input: CD4+ T cells from blood, cultured in vitro. The TCR sequence derives from a human donor who had recovered from COVID-19. V usage is TRBV6-1 and J usage is TRBJ2-5; 12 bases line up with TRBD2. Written as DNA, the CDR3 is TGTGCCAGCAGTGAGCCTAGCGGGGGGGCCAGGGGGACCCAGTACTTC. Amino acid sequence: CASSEPSGGARGTQYF.